The 5 T cell receptor beta chains listed next were all sequenced from one sample in a study of control samples from healthy donors and cancer patients. Data came from immunoSEQ multiplex PCR; TCRdb stores just in-frame clones and leaves some out. This sample has 150,000 to 200,000 clones; 85% to 90% occur once, and the top ten carry 1.4%. Sequencing was done on a sample of blood. All receptors come from a woman in her forties or fifties in good health.

This clone was picked up one time. The rearrangement uses TRBV11-2 and TRBJ2-7; 7 bases line up with TRBD1. From germline, CDR1 is SGHAT and CDR2 FQNNGV. Trimming cost V 0 bases and J 9 bases; bases outside gene matches: 5. The length of the CDR3 is 13 residues. CDR3 sequence (DNA): TGTGCCAGCAGCTTAGATGAGACAGGGCGGCAGTACTTC. As protein: CASSLDETGRQYF.

The chain couples TRBV13 to TRBJ2-3; 8 nucleotides align to TRBD2. The germline gives CDR1 PRHDT, CDR2 FYEKMQ (reference sequence). The CDR3 is 17 residues long. The V segment lost 1 base and the J segment 1 base; nucleotides outside the gene matches: 7. DNA of the CDR3: TGTGCCAGCAGCTTAGATAGCGGGGCGGAAGGCACAGATACGCAGTATTTT. Translated, it gives CASSLDSGAEGTDTQYF.

This clone was counted once. The CDR3 is CAISESGSSNEKLFF. CDR3 coding DNA: TGTGCCATCAGTGAGTCGGGGAGCTCTAATGAAAAACTGTTTTTT. The gene calls are TRBV10-3 and TRBJ1-4; D is unresolved. V lost 0 bases and J lost 3, with 8 bases in between. Germline V gene lookup returns CDR1 ENHRY and CDR2 SYGVKD. The CDR3 is 15 amino acids.

The genes are TRBV4-2 and TRBJ2-1, with a weak D call TRBD2 (5 bases). Germline CDR1 and CDR2: LGHNA and YNFKEQ. This CDR3 region has 16 residues. The ends were cut back, 3 bases at V and 4 bases at J, with 16 bases in the middle. The CDR3 DNA is TGTGCCAGCAGCCAGGACGGACTTCTTCAGTACAATGAGCAGTTCTTC. Protein: CASSQDGLLQYNEQFF.

The count of this clone is one. J is TRBJ2-7 and V is TRBV7-2; 9 bases align to TRBD1. Per the germline V gene, CDR1 is SGHTA and CDR2 is FQGNSA. The CDR3 is made up of 16 amino acids. The J segment lost 3 bases and the V segment lost 1 base, leaving 7 bases of the junction unmatched. Here the CDR3 reads CASSLVFRTGVYEQYF. The CDR3 region has the DNA TGTGCCAGCAGCTTAGTCTTCAGGACAGGGGTCTACGAGCAGTACTTC.